This section outlines one TCR beta chain sequence together with its context. The antigen is unknown. From germline, CDR1 is LGHDT and CDR2 YNNKEL (reference sequence). This CDR3 is built from 13 residues. Trimming shortened V by 3 bases and J by 2 bases, and 5 bases separated the two germline ends. Samples with a second dose at about 4 or about 12 weeks were pooled together. TCRdb keeps only in-frame clones here, not all; method: immunoSEQ multiplex PCR. The sample shows 150,000 to 200,000 clones, 85% to 90% of them seen only once. These data come from a study of T cell responses to AZD1222 COVID-19 vaccine. Findings and limits, study-wide: Seropositive status at baseline applied to only five to seven AZD1222 recipients. The donor group comprised mostly white British people and more females; the analysis possibly underestimated clonal diversity. The CD4 TCRs associated with vaccination extended across spike and predominated at 160-218 and 743-854.

The sequenced sample was peripheral blood, obtained 28 days after the second AZD1222 dose. This receptor was obtained from an adult who received the AZD1222 COVID-19 vaccine. The chain couples TRBV3-1 (or the pseudogene TRBV3-2) to TRBJ1-3, with D hard to call. CDR3 sequence reads: CASSQNTGNTIYF. CDR3 coding DNA: TGTGCCAGCAGCCAGAACACTGGAAACACCATATATTTT.